These T cell receptor beta chains were read from a single sample in a study of blood T cell repertoires in COVID-19. Assay: immunoSEQ multiplex PCR; the TCRdb copy retains only in-frame clones and omits some. There are 400,000 to 500,000 clones in the sample; roughly 90% occur only once, and 1.4% to 1.5% lies in the top ten. Sequenced sample: PBMCs or T cells enriched from blood (not recorded which). The receptors come from a woman between 18 and 29 years old who had been exposed to COVID-19. CDR3s include the opening cysteine and the closing phenylalanine or tryptophan. Fields, in order: V gene, clone size, D gene, J gene, CDR3 protein. A D gene is named only where the DNA matches it firmly. Expanded clones get a size class; other rows say once, few or many, or leave the size out.

>TRBV5-6|.|TRBD2|TRBJ2-7
CASSRGQLHSGSSYEQYF
>TRBV14|.|.|TRBJ2-7
CASSRSLGSGTYEQYF
>TRBV28|.|.|TRBJ2-3
CASSLTVTSTDTQYF
>TRBV28|.|.|TRBJ1-1
CATRLNTEAFF
>TRBV19|.|.|TRBJ1-1
CASSSRGANTEAFF
>TRBV14|.|.|TRBJ1-6
CASSQVFADNSPLHF
>TRBV19|few|TRBD1|TRBJ2-7
CASSSQGANEQYF
>TRBV11-3|.|.|TRBJ2-2
CASSLDAAGELFF
>TRBV27|once|TRBD2|TRBJ2-7
CASSNLPGLAGQYEQYF
>TRBV2|.|TRBD2|TRBJ2-3
CASSGLLAGTDTQYF
>TRBV5-1|.|TRBD1|TRBJ2-6
CASSLSQGSGANVLTF
>TRBV18|.|.|TRBJ1-1
CASSPRSLNTEAFF
>TRBV28|.|.|TRBJ1-6
CASSRAGAGSPLHF
>TRBV5-4|.|TRBD1|TRBJ2-7
CASSLRTGDEQYF
>TRBV2|.|TRBD1|TRBJ2-1
CASITGTAYNEQFF
>TRBV4-3|.|.|TRBJ2-2
CASSQDTSRVTGELFF
>TRBV4-1|once|.|TRBJ2-2
CASSPNSRTGQLNTGELFF
>TRBV28|once|.|TRBJ1-4
CASRRDTTNEKLFF
>TRBV7-9|.|TRBD1|TRBJ1-5
CAILGDSQPQHF
>TRBV28|.|TRBD1|TRBJ1-2
CASEQGLNYGYTF
>TRBV7-9|.|TRBD2|TRBJ2-1
CASSLEGLGLAGIYNEQFF
>TRBV28|.|.|TRBJ1-5
CASSSGTPVQPQHF
>TRBV18|.|TRBD1|TRBJ2-6
CASSIGTGGLTF
>TRBV7-2|.|TRBD1|TRBJ1-5
CASSKNQGVNQPQHF
>TRBV24-1|.|TRBD2|TRBJ2-1
CATSDPGLAETYNEQFF
>TRBV11-1|once|TRBD1|TRBJ2-1
CASSFLQGAIKDEQFF
>TRBV27|once|.|TRBJ1-2
CASSRGLFYGYTF
>TRBV6-5|.|TRBD1|TRBJ2-7
CASSKHGKGGDEQYF
>TRBV4-2|.|.|TRBJ1-2
CASSQDAAALYGYTF
>TRBV7-8|.|.|TRBJ1-5
CASSLDRQGNQPQHF
>TRBV2|.|.|TRBJ1-3
CASSGMRVAIYF
>TRBV20-1|.|TRBD1|TRBJ1-4
CSASPQGVGPSEKLFF
>TRBV4-1|once|.|TRBJ1-1
CASSPWQGGNTEAFF
>TRBV5-1|.|.|TRBJ2-1
CASGRDSLREQFF
>TRBV19|.|.|TRBJ1-1
CATRLENTEAFF
>TRBV27|.|.|TRBJ2-6
CASRLTGSSGANVLTF
>TRBV7-6|.|.|TRBJ2-5
CASSTSPLARETQYF
>TRBV7-9|.|.|TRBJ2-7
CASSHGAYEQYF
>TRBV27|few|.|TRBJ2-3
CASSLHPPAMGLITASTDTQYF
>TRBV7-2|.|.|TRBJ2-2
CASSLVQVSGELFF
>TRBV5-8|.|.|TRBJ1-1
CASSKIPPGLVEAFF
>TRBV6-4|.|TRBD1|TRBJ1-5
CSRDRGHLTLEPQHF
>TRBV4-1|.|TRBD1|TRBJ1-3
CASSQDRTGTGNTIYF
>TRBV27|.|.|TRBJ2-7
CASSLSADTTYEQYF
>TRBV7-9|.|TRBD2|TRBJ2-7
CASSLAGLGLAEQYF
>TRBV4-2|.|TRBD2|TRBJ2-2
CASSQVLSGGSTGELFF
>TRBV28|.|.|TRBJ1-5
CASTSTTGFNQPQHF
>TRBV13|.|TRBD1|TRBJ1-1
CASSFRDRDEAFF
>TRBV27|.|.|TRBJ1-2
CASRPRGRSYGYTF
>TRBV6-2/TRBV6-3|few|TRBD1|TRBJ1-6
CASSYGQGNSPLHF
>TRBV7-9|.|TRBD2|TRBJ2-2
CATMTSGTGELFF
>TRBV18|.|.|TRBJ2-5
CASSPRFLDNPQETQYF
>TRBV18|.|TRBD2|TRBJ2-1
CASSPPNTSGSKDEQFF
>TRBV6-5|.|TRBD1|TRBJ2-5
CASRRQGRETQYF
>TRBV5-1|.|.|TRBJ1-1
CASTLEYPNTEAFF
>TRBV28|.|TRBD1|TRBJ1-5
CASSPGTGTNNQPQHF
>TRBV11-2|.|.|TRBJ1-1
CASSPWTENTEAFF